The source of this T cell receptor (beta chain) is a study of blood T cell repertoires in COVID-19 (TCRdb year 2020). In terms of the full investigation: Samples covering the acute and convalescent phases of COVID-19 were provided by collaborators in the United States, Italy and Spain. The dataset comprised deeply sampled blood TCRbeta repertoires from subjects exposed to, actively infected with, or recovered from COVID-19. The samples were drawn from the first 160 participants of the ongoing ImmuneRACE study and from 950 to 1,500 subjects provided by 6 global collaborators. Sample metadata almost always included a de-identified subject ID, COVID-19 status, age in years and sex. Where available, HLA class I and class II types were taken from metadata supplied by the sample provider and were not determined by assay-based typing. The prospective study material was composed of cDNA or gDNA derived from T cells, B-cell-depleted T cells, or PBMCs. The repertoires were released in a freely available public database meant as a resource for research on the immune response to SARS-CoV-2.

Looking up the germline V gene yields CDR1 KGHSH and CDR2 LQKENI. At the junction V is shortened by 3 bases and J by 6 bases; bases outside the gene matches: 9. Including cysteine and phenylalanine, the CDR3 has 16 amino acids. Here the CDR3 DNA is all that survives: 48 bases in frame from base 1. With respect to this clone: Its binding antigen is unknown. No base-level quality is on record; no much larger clone is a single base apart.

The full study reports these points: How much clinical and demographic metadata was included differed by source and by participant, and the metadata was provided uncurated.

Participants in the prospective study were aged about 18 to 95 years, lived in 20 to 30 United States geographic areas, and enrolled through a virtual design. To assign participants to cohorts, the prospective study relied on clinical history that participants themselves reported in a screening survey and a study questionnaire. Recovered participants in ImmuneRACE Cohort 3 were defined as having two consecutive negative NP/OP PCR tests, clearance from a healthcare professional, or resolution of symptoms. In the prospective study, mobile phlebotomists collected whole blood, serum and a nasopharyngeal or oropharyngeal swab from each participant. Prospective study participants could optionally give additional blood draws and questionnaires over a 2-month period. Blood samples from the prospective study were shipped frozen or at room temperature prior to DNA extraction. TCRbeta CDR3 regions were amplified from genomic DNA using the immunoSEQ Assay, a bias-controlled multiplex PCR. In the paper's pipeline: The number of nucleated cells in each sample was estimated from the amplification of reference gene primers within the assay. Sequence reads were collapsed and filtered to measure the absolute abundance of every unique TCRbeta CDR3 rearrangement. For each sample, productive Simpson clonality was calculated as the square root of Simpson's diversity index across productive rearrangements. TCRdb re-hosts the immuneACCESS table, in-frame sequences only. Its copies lack some clones; in the studies checked, an unresolved V gene accounts for under half of them, and the cause for the rest is not known. From that table come the V and J calls and clone size; the DNA was used to work out D and trimming. The table for this sample lists roughly 250,000 clones; about 88% of them were counted only once. The leading ten clones occupy approximately 1.6% of the sample.

The source is a woman aged 45-65 years who had recovered from COVID-19. The sample was PBMCs or T cells enriched from blood (not recorded which). The chain was built from TRBV18 and TRBJ1-2, and TRBD1 matches 11 of the central bases. CDR3 region: CASSPGQGAALNGYTF. DNA sequence: TGTGCCAGCTCACCTGGACAGGGGGCCGCACTAAATGGCTACACCTTC.